This T cell receptor (beta chain) was found in a study of cytomegalovirus exposure and HLA in healthy donors. Primers included in the PCR were 60 Vbeta and 13 Jbeta primers. Assay used: immunoSEQ multiplex PCR; TCRdb lists only in-frame clones, some missing. The sample has about 98,000 clones; around 80% are singletons. Remarks on this clone: Its antigen remains unidentified.

Notes on the study in general: It was taken for granted in presence/absence analyses that sequencing depth across donors was roughly uniform.

V lost 1 base to trimming and J lost 2 bases, with 5 bases between them. Germline lookup yields CDR1 MNHNS and CDR2 SASEGT. This CDR3 has 13 amino acids. The V call is TRBV6-1, the J call TRBJ1-1; D remains ambiguous. The TCR sequence derives from a man aged 18 to 29 in good health and CMV-seropositive. Sequencing was done on a sample of PBMCs. Here the CDR3 DNA reads TGTGCCAGCAGTGAAGATCGTAACACTGAAGCTTTCTTT. Encoded protein: CASSEDRNTEAFF.